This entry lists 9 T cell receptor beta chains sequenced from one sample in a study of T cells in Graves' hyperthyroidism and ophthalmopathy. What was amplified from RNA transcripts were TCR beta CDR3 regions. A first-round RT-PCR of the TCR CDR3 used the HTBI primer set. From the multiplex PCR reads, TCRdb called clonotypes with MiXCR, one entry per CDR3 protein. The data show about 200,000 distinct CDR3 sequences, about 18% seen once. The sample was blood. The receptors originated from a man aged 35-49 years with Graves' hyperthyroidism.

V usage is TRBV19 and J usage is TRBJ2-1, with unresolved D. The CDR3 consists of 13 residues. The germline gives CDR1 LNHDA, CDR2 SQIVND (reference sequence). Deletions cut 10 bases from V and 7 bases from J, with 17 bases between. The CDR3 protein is CATAPYPENEQFF. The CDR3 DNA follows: TGTGCCACCGCGCCCTACCCGGAGAATGAGCAGTTCTTC. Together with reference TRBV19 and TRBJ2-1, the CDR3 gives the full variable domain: DGGITQSPKYLFRKEGQNVTLSCEQNLNHDAMYWYRQDPGQGLRLIYYSQIVNDFQKGDIAEGYSVSREKKESFPLTVTSAQKNPTAFYLCATAPYPENEQFFGPGTRLTVL.

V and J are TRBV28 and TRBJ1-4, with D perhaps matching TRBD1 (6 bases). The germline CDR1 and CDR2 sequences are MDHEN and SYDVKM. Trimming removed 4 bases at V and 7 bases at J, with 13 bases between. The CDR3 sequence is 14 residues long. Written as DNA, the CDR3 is TGTGCCAGCAGTTCGACGGGGGCAACTGAAAAACTGTTTTTT. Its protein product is CASSSTGATEKLFF.

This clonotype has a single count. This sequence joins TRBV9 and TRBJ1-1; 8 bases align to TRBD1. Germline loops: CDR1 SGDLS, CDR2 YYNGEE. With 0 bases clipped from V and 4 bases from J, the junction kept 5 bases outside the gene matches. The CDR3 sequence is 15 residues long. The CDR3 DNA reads TGTGCCAGCAGCGTAGCTGGTCAGGGGGCCACTGAAGCTTTCTTT. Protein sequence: CASSVAGQGATEAFF.

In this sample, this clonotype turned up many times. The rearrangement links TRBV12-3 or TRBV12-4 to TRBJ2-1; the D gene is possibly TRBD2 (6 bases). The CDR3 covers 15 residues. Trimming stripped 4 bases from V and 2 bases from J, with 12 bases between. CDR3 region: CASSYDGGAYNEQFF. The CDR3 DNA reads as TGTGCCAGCAGTTACGACGGGGGAGCCTACAATGAGCAGTTCTTC.

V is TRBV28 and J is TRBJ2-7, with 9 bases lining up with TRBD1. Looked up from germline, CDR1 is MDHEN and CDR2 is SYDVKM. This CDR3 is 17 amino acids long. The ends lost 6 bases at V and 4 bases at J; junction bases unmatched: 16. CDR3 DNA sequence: TGTGCCAGCAGCGAGGGTCCCGGTGGGACAGGGATGTACGAGCAGTACTTC. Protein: CASSEGPGGTGMYEQYF.

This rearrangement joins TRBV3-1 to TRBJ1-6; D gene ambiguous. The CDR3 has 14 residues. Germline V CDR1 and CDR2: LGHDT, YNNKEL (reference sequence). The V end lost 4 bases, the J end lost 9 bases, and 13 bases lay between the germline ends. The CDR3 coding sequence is TGTGCCAGCAGCCCCCACGAGGGTAGTTCACCCCTCCACTTT. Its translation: CASSPHEGSSPLHF.

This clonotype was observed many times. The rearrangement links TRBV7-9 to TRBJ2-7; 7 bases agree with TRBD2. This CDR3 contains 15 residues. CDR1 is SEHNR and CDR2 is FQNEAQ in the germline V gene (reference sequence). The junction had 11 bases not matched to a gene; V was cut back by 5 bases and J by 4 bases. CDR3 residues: CASSLVSSGAYEQYF. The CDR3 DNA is TGTGCCAGCAGCCTAGTGTCCAGCGGGGCATACGAGCAGTACTTC.

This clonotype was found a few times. CDR3 DNA: TGTGCCAGCAGCTTAGACGCCGTCTCTGGAAACACCATATATTTT. Translated, it gives CASSLDAVSGNTIYF. The chain joins TRBV11-2 to TRBJ1-3; D remains unclear. V was shortened by 0 bases and J by 0 bases, with 6 bases between the two germline ends. The CDR3 has 15 residues. The V gene's germline CDR1 is SGHAT and CDR2 FQNNGV.

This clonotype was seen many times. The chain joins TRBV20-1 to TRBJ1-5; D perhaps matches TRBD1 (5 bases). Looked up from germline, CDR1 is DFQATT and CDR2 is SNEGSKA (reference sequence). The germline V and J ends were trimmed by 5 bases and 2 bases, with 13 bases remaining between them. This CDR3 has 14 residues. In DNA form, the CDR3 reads TGCAGTGCTGGGGCCAATGGGGGCAATCAGCCCCAGCATTTT. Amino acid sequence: CSAGANGGNQPQHF.